This T cell receptor beta chain was sequenced in a study of CD8 T cells in Susac syndrome. Overall study results and limits: The study recognized that its TCR sequencing and HLA analysis covered a relatively small number of individuals.

As regards this clonotype: Its antigen is undetermined.

The CDR3 has 12 residues. Trimming left V 6 bases short and J 3 bases short, with 9 bases between. Germline assignment: CDR1 SNHLY and CDR2 FYNNEI. Sequencing of TCR beta was performed on blood CD8+ T cells and on blood CD4+ T cells. TEMRA cells were FACS-enriched, with CD8+ and CD4+ T cells isolated negatively. RNA in amounts of about 0.5 to 1 ug was reverse transcribed with random hexamers. An immunoSEQ multiplex PCR generated amplified TCR beta CDR3 products spanning 54 Vbeta and 13 Jbeta. MiXCR was run by TCRdb on the immunoSEQ multiplex PCR reads, yielding one entry per CDR3 protein. The sample includes about 160,000 distinct CDR3 sequences, less than 95% of them seen just once.

The receptor was isolated from a human donor with multiple sclerosis. Material: CD4+ T cells from PBMCs. This chain joins TRBV2 and TRBJ2-7; D might be TRBD2 (5 bases). CDR3 amino acids: CASRERIYEQYF. The CDR3 nucleotides read TGTGCCAGCAGAGAGCGGATCTACGAGCAGTACTTC.